A single sample gave rise to the 18 T cell receptor beta chains below, sequenced in a study of T cell responses to AZD1222 COVID-19 vaccine. Using immunoSEQ multiplex PCR, the repertoire was profiled, and TCRdb retains in-frame clones only, with some absent. The sample holds 130,000 or so clones; roughly 92% are singletons and the top ten take roughly 3.9%. The starting material was peripheral blood, obtained 28 days after the second AZD1222 dose. All receptors come from an adult who received the AZD1222 COVID-19 vaccine.

The V call is TRBV4-3, the J call TRBJ2-2; possibly TRBD1 for D (7 bases). V dropped 1 base and J dropped 2 bases, with 11 bases sitting between them. The germline V gene encodes CDR1 LGHNA and CDR2 YSLEER. The CDR3 extends over 16 amino acids. This chain's CDR3 is CASSQGGDRNTGELFF. The CDR3 nucleotides read TGCGCCAGCAGCCAAGGCGGGGACAGAAACACCGGGGAGCTGTTTTTT.

This clone has more than one count but fewer than ten. V usage is TRBV4-1 and J usage is TRBJ1-3; D unresolved. Trimming shortened V by 0 bases and J by 1 base, and 10 bases separated the two germline ends. The germline V gene has CDR1 MGHRA and CDR2 YSYEKL. The CDR3 length is 16 residues. The CDR3 region is CASSQEGRLSGNTIYF. As DNA, the CDR3 is TGCGCCAGCAGCCAAGAGGGAAGACTTTCTGGAAACACCATATATTTT.

V usage is TRBV28 and J usage is TRBJ2-7; D might be TRBD1 (6 bases). V was pared by 6 bases and J by 3 bases, with 6 bases between. Germline V gives CDR1 MDHEN, CDR2 SYDVKM. The CDR3 covers 11 residues. The CDR3 here is CASSRGYEQYF. CDR3 nucleotide sequence: TGTGCCAGCAGCAGGGGCTACGAGCAGTACTTC.

Turning to this clone: One end of the junction fails to match germline, which may point to a read error. The chain couples TRBV15 to TRBJ1-1; D unresolved. Germline CDR1 reads LNHNV; CDR2 reads YYDKDF (reference sequence). CDR3 length: 12 amino acids. The CDR3 sequence: CATRRGLYEAFF. CDR3 DNA sequence: TGTGCCACCAGAAGAGGACTGTATGAAGCTTTCTTT. The whole variable domain, remainder taken from reference TRBV15 and TRBJ1-1, is DAMVIQNPRYQVTQFGKPVTLSCSQTLNHNVMYWYQQKSSQAPKLLFHYYDKDFNNEADTPDNFQSRRPNTSFCFLDIRSPGLGDTAMYLCATRRGLYEAFFGQGTRLTVV.

The CDR3 loop is CASSKQAGAYTDTQYF. The DNA of the CDR3 is TGTGCCAGCAGCAAGCAAGCGGGGGCCTACACAGATACGCAGTATTTT. The chain carries TRBV5-4 and TRBJ2-3; 8 nucleotides match TRBD2. The V and J ends lost 4 bases and 2 bases, in that order; junction bases with no gene match: 9. The germline V gene encodes CDR1 SGHNT and CDR2 YYREEE (reference sequence). This CDR3 is 16 amino acids long.

V usage is TRBV4-3 and J usage is TRBJ2-3; D unclear. The V gene lost 1 base and the J gene lost 2 bases, with 13 bases spanning the gap. Per the germline V gene, CDR1 is LGHNA and CDR2 is YSLEER. The CDR3 is made up of 16 amino acids. The CDR3 region is CASSQVPGFSTDTQYF. In nucleotides, the CDR3 is TGCGCCAGCAGCCAAGTACCGGGTTTTTCCACAGATACGCAGTATTTT.

The chain is built from TRBV6-2 or TRBV6-3 and TRBJ1-3, with D unresolved. The V gene lost 5 bases and the J gene lost 4 bases, with 9 bases spanning the gap. The CDR3 runs 13 residues. Germline CDR1 is MNHEY and CDR2 is SVGEGT. The CDR3 protein is CASSRALGNTIYF. The CDR3 DNA reads as TGTGCCAGCAGTCGGGCGTTGGGAAACACCATATATTTT.

The V and J genes are TRBV5-4 and TRBJ1-1, with D unresolved. V dropped 4 bases and J dropped 0 bases, with 13 bases sitting between them. The CDR3 is made up of 15 amino acids. CDR1 is SGHNT and CDR2 is YYREEE in the germline V gene (reference sequence). CDR3 DNA: TGTGCCAGCAGCCGAATTAAGTCGATGAACACTGAAGCTTTCTTT. This sequence encodes CASSRIKSMNTEAFF.

This clone has only one observation. The V call is TRBV6-2 or TRBV6-3, the J call TRBJ2-7; 9 bases agree with TRBD1. Germline V gene lookup returns CDR1 MNHEY and CDR2 SVGEGT. This CDR3 region has 15 residues. The V gene end was trimmed by 4 bases and the J gene end by 5 bases; junction bases not matched to a gene: 9. The CDR3 loop is CASSSPGQGTHEQYF. The CDR3 bases are TGTGCCAGCAGTTCGCCGGGACAGGGAACCCACGAGCAGTACTTC.

The chain couples TRBV19 to TRBJ2-2; 7 bases are shared with TRBD2. There are 16 residues in the CDR3. V was clipped by 6 bases and J by 1 base; unmatched bases: 8. Germline CDR1 is LNHDA and CDR2 is SQIVND (reference sequence). For the CDR3, the DNA is TGTGCCAGTAGGGACCGGGCTAGCGGGAACACCGGGGAGCTGTTTTTT. It codes for CASRDRASGNTGELFF.

The chain has TRBV7-3 and TRBJ2-7; the D gene is possibly TRBD1 (5 bases). Trimming removed 5 bases from V and 5 bases from J, with 13 bases in between. Germline loops: CDR1 SGHTA, CDR2 FQGTGA. CDR3 length: 13 amino acids. For the CDR3, the DNA is TGTGCCAGCAGCGAAGGGGTAGGAGACGAGCAGTACTTC. Translating it yields CASSEGVGDEQYF.

The genes are TRBV28 and TRBJ2-3, with D tentatively TRBD2 (5 bases). The CDR3 is made up of 14 amino acids. Germline-derived CDR1 and CDR2 are MDHEN and SYDVKM. Trimming cost V 6 bases and J 2 bases, with 12 bases left between them. For the CDR3, the DNA is TGTGCCAGCAGAGGGAGCTCCAACACAGATACGCAGTATTTT. The encoded protein is CASRGSSNTDTQYF.

The V call is TRBV19, the J call TRBJ1-5; the D is unclear. The CDR3 sequence is 17 residues long. Looked up from germline, CDR1 is LNHDA and CDR2 is SQIVND (reference sequence). The V end lost 3 bases, the J end lost 0 bases, and 15 bases lay between the germline ends. The CDR3 loop is CASSIAAVFDSNQPQHF. CDR3 nucleotide sequence: TGTGCCAGTAGTATCGCAGCAGTATTCGATAGCAATCAGCCCCAGCATTTT.

The rearrangement joins TRBV27 to TRBJ1-1; TRBD1 might be the D (5 bases). The CDR3 consists of 12 residues. V gave up 6 bases and J gave up 0 bases, with 5 bases separating them. Germline values: CDR1 MNHEY, CDR2 SMNVEV (reference sequence). The CDR3 loop is CASRTVNTEAFF. In nucleotides, the CDR3 is TGTGCCAGCAGGACAGTGAACACTGAAGCTTTCTTT.

The genes are TRBV25-1 and TRBJ2-5, with D possibly matching TRBD1 (5 bases). Germline V lookup: CDR1 MGHDK, CDR2 SYGVNS. The CDR3 consists of 14 residues. Trimming stripped 4 bases from V and 5 bases from J, with 14 bases between. This CDR3 reads CASSVADSRETQYF. Here the CDR3 DNA reads TGTGCCAGCAGTGTTGCAGACAGCAGGGAGACCCAGTACTTC. Full variable domain (missing parts from reference TRBV25-1 and TRBJ2-5): EADIYQTPRYLVIGTGKKITLECSQTMGHDKMYWYQQDPGMELHLIHYSYGVNSTEKGDLSSESTVSRIRTEHFPLTLESARPSHTSQYLCASSVADSRETQYFGPGTRLLVL.

V and J are TRBV11-2 and TRBJ2-1; TRBD2 matches 10 bases. The CDR3 runs to 16 residues. V lost 3 bases to trimming and J lost 7 bases; unmatched junction nucleotides: 9. Germline values: CDR1 SGHAT, CDR2 FQNNGV. The CDR3 spells CASSFLAGESGNEQFF. The DNA of the CDR3 is TGTGCCAGCAGCTTTCTAGCGGGAGAAAGTGGAAATGAGCAGTTCTTC.

The chain uses TRBV12-5 and TRBJ2-7; 7 nucleotides agree with TRBD1. The CDR3 is 16 amino acids. Trimming at V came to 0 bases and at J to 0 bases, leaving 5 bases not matched to a gene. Germline CDR1 LGHNT, CDR2 FRNRAP. The CDR3 loop is CASGLVLRGNSYEQYF. In DNA, the CDR3 is TGTGCTAGTGGTTTGGTACTCAGGGGGAACTCCTACGAGCAGTACTTC.

The rearrangement joins TRBV19 to TRBJ1-4; no definite D call. Trimming removed 2 bases from V and 3 bases from J, with 7 bases in between. This CDR3 has 14 residues. Germline lookup yields CDR1 LNHDA and CDR2 SQIVND (reference sequence). DNA of the CDR3: TGTGCCAGTAGTATACCGGGGTCTAATGAAAAACTGTTTTTT. Translated: CASSIPGSNEKLFF. The full variable domain, in which reference TRBV19 and TRBJ1-4 provide the parts outside the CDR3, is DGGITQSPKYLFRKEGQNVTLSCEQNLNHDAMYWYRQDPGQGLRLIYYSQIVNDFQKGDIAEGYSVSREKKESFPLTVTSAQKNPTAFYLCASSIPGSNEKLFFGSGTQLSVL.